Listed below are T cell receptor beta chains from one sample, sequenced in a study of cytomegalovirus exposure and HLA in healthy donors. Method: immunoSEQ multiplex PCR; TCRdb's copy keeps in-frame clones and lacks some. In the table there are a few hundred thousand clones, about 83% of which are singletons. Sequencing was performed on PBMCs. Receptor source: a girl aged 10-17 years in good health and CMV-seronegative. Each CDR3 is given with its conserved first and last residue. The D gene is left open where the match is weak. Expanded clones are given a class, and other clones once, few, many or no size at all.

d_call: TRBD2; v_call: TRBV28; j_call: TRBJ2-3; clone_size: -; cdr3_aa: CASRAGGGRFTDTQYF; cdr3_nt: TGTGCCAGCAGGGCGGGCGGGGGACGGTTCACAGATACGCAGTATTTT
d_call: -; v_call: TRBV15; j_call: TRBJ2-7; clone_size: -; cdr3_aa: CATSRELSSVYEQYF; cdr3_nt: TGTGCCACCAGCAGAGAACTGAGCTCCGTTTACGAGCAGTACTTC
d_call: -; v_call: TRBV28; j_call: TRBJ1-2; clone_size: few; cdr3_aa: CASSLSAGFYGYTF; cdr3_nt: TGTGCCAGCAGTTTATCGGCAGGGTTCTATGGCTACACCTTC
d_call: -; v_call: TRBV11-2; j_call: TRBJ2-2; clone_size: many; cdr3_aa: CASSLASSVPGELFF; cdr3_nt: TGTGCCAGCAGCTTAGCTAGCTCCGTCCCCGGGGAGCTGTTTTTT
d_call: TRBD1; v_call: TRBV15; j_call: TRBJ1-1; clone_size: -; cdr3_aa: CATSRGQGGEAFF; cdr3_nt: TGTGCCACCAGCAGAGGACAGGGTGGTGAAGCTTTCTTT
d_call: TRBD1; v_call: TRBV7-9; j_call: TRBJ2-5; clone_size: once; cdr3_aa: CASSRQGAGETQYF; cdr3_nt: TGTGCCAGCAGCCGACAGGGGGCTGGGGAGACCCAGTACTTC
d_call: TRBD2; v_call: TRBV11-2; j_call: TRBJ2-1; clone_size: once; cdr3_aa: CASSLTDSGRGSYNEQFF; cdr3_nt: TGTGCCAGCAGCTTAACGGATAGCGGGAGGGGATCATACAATGAGCAGTTCTTC
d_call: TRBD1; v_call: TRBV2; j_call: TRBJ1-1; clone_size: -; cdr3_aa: CASTIRGGDTEAFF; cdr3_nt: TGTGCCAGCACCATAAGAGGGGGCGACACTGAAGCTTTCTTT
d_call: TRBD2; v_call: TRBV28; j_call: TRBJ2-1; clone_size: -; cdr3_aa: CATARESGVSYNEQFF; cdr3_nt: TGTGCCACAGCAAGGGAGAGCGGGGTCTCCTACAATGAGCAGTTCTTC
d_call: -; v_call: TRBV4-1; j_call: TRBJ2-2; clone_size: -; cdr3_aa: CASSQAGQYTGELFF; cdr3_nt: TGCGCCAGCAGCCAGGCAGGACAGTACACCGGGGAGCTGTTTTTT
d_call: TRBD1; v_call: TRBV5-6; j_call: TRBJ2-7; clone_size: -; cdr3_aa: CASRGRGRGRAYEQYF; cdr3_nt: TGTGCCAGCAGAGGCAGGGGGCGGGGAAGGGCCTACGAGCAGTACTTC
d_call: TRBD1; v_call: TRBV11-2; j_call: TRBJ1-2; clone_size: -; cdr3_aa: CASSFRWTGENYGYTF; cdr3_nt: TGTGCCAGCAGCTTTCGTTGGACAGGGGAGAACTATGGCTACACCTTC
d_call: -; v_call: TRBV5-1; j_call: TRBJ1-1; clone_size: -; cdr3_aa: CASSLEYSRTEAFF; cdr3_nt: TGCGCCAGCAGCTTGGAATACAGTCGCACTGAAGCTTTCTTT
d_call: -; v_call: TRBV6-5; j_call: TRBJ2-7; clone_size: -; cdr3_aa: CASSLDRSYEQYF; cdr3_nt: TGTGCCAGCAGCTTGGACAGATCCTACGAGCAGTACTTC
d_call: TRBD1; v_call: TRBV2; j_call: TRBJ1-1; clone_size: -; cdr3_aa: CASRYRGGTEAFF; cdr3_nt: TGTGCCAGCAGATACAGGGGGGGCACTGAAGCTTTCTTT
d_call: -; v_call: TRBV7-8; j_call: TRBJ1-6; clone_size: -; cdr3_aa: CASSQSGGLGVRKAYNSPLHF; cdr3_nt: TGTGCCAGCAGCCAGTCCGGGGGGCTGGGGGTAAGGAAGGCCTATAATTCACCCCTCCACTTT
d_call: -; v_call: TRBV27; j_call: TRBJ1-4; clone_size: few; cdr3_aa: CASSLLGQEKLFF; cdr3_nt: TGTGCCAGCAGCCTTCTAGGACAGGAAAAACTGTTTTTT
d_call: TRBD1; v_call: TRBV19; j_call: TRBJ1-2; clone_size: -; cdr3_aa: CASSPVRDRVLLTF; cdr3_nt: TGTGCCAGTAGCCCCGTCCGGGACAGGGTATTATTGACCTTC
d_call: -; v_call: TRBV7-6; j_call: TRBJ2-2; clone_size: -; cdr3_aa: CASSFASAAGELFF; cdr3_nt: TGTGCCAGCAGCTTCGCCAGTGCCGCCGGGGAGCTGTTTTTT
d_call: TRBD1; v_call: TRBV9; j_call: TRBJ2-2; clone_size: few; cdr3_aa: CASSGTGGGELFF; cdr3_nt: TGTGCCAGCAGCGGGACAGGGGGCGGGGAGCTGTTTTTT
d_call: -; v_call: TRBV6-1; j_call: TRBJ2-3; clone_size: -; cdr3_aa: CASSKRQSTDTQYF; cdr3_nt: TGTGCCAGCAGCAAGAGACAGAGCACAGATACGCAGTATTTT
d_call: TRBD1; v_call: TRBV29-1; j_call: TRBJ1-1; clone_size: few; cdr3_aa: CSVAGGQGDTEAFF; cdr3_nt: TGCAGCGTTGCGGGGGGACAGGGAGATACTGAAGCTTTCTTT
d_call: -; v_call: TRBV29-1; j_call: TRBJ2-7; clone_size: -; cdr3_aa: CSVQHSGYEQYF; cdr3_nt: TGCAGCGTGCAACATTCGGGGTACGAGCAGTACTTC
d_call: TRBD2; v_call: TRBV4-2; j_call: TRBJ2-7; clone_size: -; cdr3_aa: CASSQNLASGGTYEQYF; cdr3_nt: TGTGCCAGCAGCCAAAATCTAGCTAGCGGGGGAACCTACGAGCAGTACTTC
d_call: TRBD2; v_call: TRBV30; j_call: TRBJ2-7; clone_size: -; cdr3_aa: CAWREDGYEQYF; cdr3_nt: TGTGCCTGGCGGGAGGACGGCTACGAGCAGTACTTC
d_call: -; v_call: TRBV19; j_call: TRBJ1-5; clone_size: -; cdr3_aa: CASSMIQNQPQHF; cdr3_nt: TGTGCCAGTAGTATGATCCAGAATCAGCCCCAGCATTTT
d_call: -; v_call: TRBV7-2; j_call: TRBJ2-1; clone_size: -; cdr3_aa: CASSLFFRQSYNEQFF; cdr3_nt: TGTGCCAGCAGCTTGTTCTTCAGACAGAGCTACAATGAGCAGTTCTTC
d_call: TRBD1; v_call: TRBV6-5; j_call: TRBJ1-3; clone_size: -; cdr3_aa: CASSPTGGMGNTIYF; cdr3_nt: TGTGCCAGCAGCCCTACAGGGGGCATGGGAAACACCATATATTTT
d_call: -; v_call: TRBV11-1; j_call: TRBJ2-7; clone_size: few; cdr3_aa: CASSFGPGAYEQYF; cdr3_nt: TGTGCCAGCAGCTTCGGTCCGGGGGCCTACGAGCAGTACTTC
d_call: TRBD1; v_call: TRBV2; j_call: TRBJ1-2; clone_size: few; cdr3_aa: CASSGDRDYGYTF; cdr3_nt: TGTGCCAGCAGTGGAGACAGGGACTATGGCTACACCTTC